What follows are 17 T cell receptor beta chains derived from one specimen sequenced in a study of T cell clonality in common variable immunodeficiency. These receptors lack a known antigen. Study-wide results and caveats: In common variable immunodeficiency, TCR beta chains reportedly carried fewer deletions and N-nucleotide insertions.

Sequencing used immunoSEQ multiplex PCR; TCRdb keeps in-frame clones, though not all of them. The data list more than 9,000 clones, none observed once; 5.5% to 7% falls to the top ten. Sequencing used peripheral blood mononuclear cells. The origin of the receptors is a human donor with common variable immunodeficiency.

By frequency in the sample, this clone is medium-sized. The CDR3 extends 3 residues past the end of the read, so its final part is completed from the germline J gene. This chain links TRBV28 with TRBJ1-2; D might be TRBD1 (5 bases). This CDR3 spans 12 amino acids. CDR1 and CDR2 from the germline V gene are MDHEN and SYDVKM. V was trimmed by 5 bases and J by 4 bases, leaving 8 bases between them. The covered CDR3 bases are TGTGCCAGCAGTACGACAGTCTATGGC. Translation gives CASSTTVYG. From start to end, the CDR3 is CASSTTVYGYTF.

This clone was counted only a few times. CDR3 region: CASSARQGINYGYTF. Incomplete CDR3 DNA: TGTGCCAGCAGCGCCCGACAGGGGATAAACTATGGC. V usage is TRBV7-9 and J usage is TRBJ1-2; 8 bases line up with TRBD1. The read ends 3 residues shy of where the CDR3 ends; the end is completed using the germline J gene. The CDR3 extends over 15 amino acids. CDR1 SEHNR and CDR2 FQNEAQ come from the germline V gene (reference sequence). V trimming: 5 bases; J trimming: 2 bases; junction bases outside the gene matches: 7.

About this clone itself: The CDR3 end falls 3 residues outside the read, so it is completed with the germline J gene. The V gene is TRBV7-2, the J gene TRBJ2-1, with D maybe TRBD1 (5 bases). Trimming took off 1 base at V and 5 bases at J, with 6 bases between the two ends. The CDR3 contains 13 residues. The germline V gene has CDR1 SGHTA and CDR2 FQGNSA. The CDR3: CASSLGQNNEQFF. The CDR3 DNA, read in part, is TGTGCCAGCAGCTTAGGACAGAACAATGAG.

Remarks on this clone: The CDR3 end lies 3 residues beyond the end of the read and is filled in from the germline J gene. This sequence joins TRBV19 and TRBJ1-2; 9 bases agree with TRBD1. CDR1 is LNHDA, CDR2 SQIVND, per germline (reference sequence). The junction had 5 bases not matched to a gene; V was cut back by 7 bases and J by 5 bases. There are 13 residues in the CDR3. The CDR3 sequence is CASNPDRGYGYTF. The covered CDR3 bases are TGTGCCAGTAACCCGGACAGGGGATATGGC.

With regard to this clone: The read is 3 residues too short to cover the CDR3 end, so that end is filled in from the germline J gene. The V call is TRBV2, the J call TRBJ2-5; 10 nucleotides agree with TRBD2. In germline, CDR1 is SNHLY, CDR2 FYNNEI. This CDR3 has 14 amino acids. Unmatched junction bases numbered 5, after V lost 8 bases and J lost 2 bases. CDR3 DNA, as far as it was read: TGTGCCAGCTGGGGTAGCGGGGGGCAAGAGACC. This sequence encodes CASWGSGGQET. The whole CDR3 protein reads CASWGSGGQETQYF.

Comment on this clone: The CDR3 goes on 3 residues after the read ends, and that part is filled in from the germline J gene. The J gene is TRBJ2-1, the V gene TRBV2; TRBD1 matches 7 bases. This CDR3 region has 14 residues. The junction had 10 bases not matched to a gene; V was cut back by 10 bases and J by 4 bases. Germline-derived CDR1 and CDR2 are SNHLY and FYNNEI. The CDR3 DNA, read in part, is TGTGCCACCAAGGGCAGGGGGAATTACAATGAG. This codes for CATKGRGNYNE. The complete CDR3 sequence is CATKGRGNYNEQFF.

Details on this clone: The read ends 3 residues before the CDR3 terminus; that terminus is restored from the germline J gene. The chain has TRBV7-9 and TRBJ1-1; the D gene is possibly TRBD1 (5 bases). The V gene lost 3 bases and the J gene lost 2 bases, with 7 bases spanning the gap. In germline, CDR1 is SEHNR, CDR2 FQNEAQ (reference sequence). CDR3 length: 13 residues. CDR3 loop: CASSFQGNTEAFF. Incomplete CDR3 DNA: TGTGCCAGCAGCTTCCAGGGTAACACTGAA.

This clone came up a few times. The sequenced part of the CDR3 DNA is TGTGCCTGGACTCTAGCGGGAGGCCTAAATGAG. It specifies CAWTLAGGLNE. The complete CDR3 sequence is CAWTLAGGLNEQFF. This sequence joins TRBV30 and TRBJ2-1; 11 bases are shared with TRBD2. The sequence runs out 3 residues before the end of the CDR3; the remainder is reconstructed from the germline J gene. The ends lost 4 bases at V and 7 bases at J; junction bases unmatched: 6. This CDR3 is built from 14 residues. Germline assignment: CDR1 GTSNPN and CDR2 SVGIG (reference sequence).

This clone turned up a few times. The CDR3 goes on 3 residues after the read ends, and that part is filled in from the germline J gene. The chain links TRBV5-5 to TRBJ2-7; D is ambiguous. Germline assignment: CDR1 SGHKS and CDR2 YYEKEE (reference sequence). This CDR3 has 12 amino acids. Trimming left V 4 bases short and J 1 base short, with 6 bases between. The CDR3 bases that were read are TGTGCCAGCAGCCCCGGGTCCTACGAG. As protein: CASSPGSYE. The full CDR3 is CASSPGSYEQYF.

This clone has just a few counts. The DNA ends 3 residues before the CDR3 does, and the rest of the CDR3 is filled in from the germline J gene. The chain combines TRBV7-9 with TRBJ1-4; D is uncertain. The germline V gene encodes CDR1 SEHNR and CDR2 FQNEAQ (reference sequence). V was trimmed by 1 base and J by 8 bases, leaving 5 bases between them. This CDR3 region has 12 residues. The sequenced part of the CDR3 DNA is TGTGCCAGCAGCTTAGTGCGCGAAAAA. Its translation: CASSLVREK. The full CDR3 protein reads CASSLVREKLFF. The whole variable domain, remainder taken from reference TRBV7-9 and TRBJ1-4, is DTGVSQNPRHKITKRGQNVTFRCDPISEHNRLYWYRQTLGQGPEFLTYFQNEAQLEKSRLLSDRFSAERPKGSFSTLEIQRTEQGDSAMYLCASSLVREKLFFGSGTQLSVL.

Concerning this clone: The CDR3 end falls 3 residues outside the read, so it is completed with the germline J gene. The rearrangement joins TRBV18 to TRBJ2-1; 8 nucleotides match TRBD2. Germline loops: CDR1 KGHSH, CDR2 LQKENI. The CDR3 contains 16 residues. The V segment lost 3 bases and the J segment 0 bases; nucleotides outside the gene matches: 4. Here the CDR3 reads CASSPSTSGSYNEQFF. The part of the CDR3 DNA that was read is TGTGCCAGCTCACCCTCTACTAGCGGCTCCTACAATGAG.

A few counts support this clone. The missing CDR3 end, 3 residues past where the read stops, is filled in from the germline J gene. This chain joins TRBV18 and TRBJ1-6; TRBD1 is a possible D gene (5 bases). V shed 6 bases and J shed 8 bases, with 17 bases lying between them. CDR1 and CDR2 from the germline V gene are KGHSH and LQKENI. This CDR3 contains 15 residues. The covered CDR3 bases are TGTGCCAGCTCCCGTTCCGCAGGGCGTGATTCACCC. Encoded protein: CASSRSAGRDSP. The whole CDR3 reads CASSRSAGRDSPLHF.

Worth noting for this clone: The read halts 3 residues ahead of the CDR3 end, with the missing end drawn from the germline J gene. The genes are TRBV7-9 and TRBJ2-1; TRBD1 agrees at 8 bases. This CDR3 has 15 amino acids. After removal of 5 bases from V and 2 bases from J, the junction contained 5 bases not matched to a gene. Germline loops: CDR1 SEHNR, CDR2 FQNEAQ (reference sequence). CDR3 DNA (partial): TGTGCCAGCAGCCGCGGGACAGGTGCCTACAATGAG. Its protein product is CASSRGTGAYNE. The whole CDR3 region reads CASSRGTGAYNEQFF.

As concerns this clone: The CDR3 end is not reached by the read, which stops 3 residues before it; the germline J gene fills it in. The sample contains more than one DNA sequence encoding this CDR3. V usage is TRBV29-1 and J usage is TRBJ1-3; no clear D. From germline, CDR1 is SQVTM and CDR2 ANQGSEA. The CDR3 totals 13 residues. The ends were cut back, 4 bases at V and 1 base at J, with 8 bases in the middle. The covered CDR3 bases are TGCAGCGTTGTCCCAGGATCTGGAAACACC. The encoded protein is CSVVPGSGNT. The full CDR3 reads CSVVPGSGNTIYF.

On this clone: The read falls 3 residues short of the CDR3 end, and the missing part is taken from the germline J gene. The chain carries TRBV18 and TRBJ2-3; D is undetermined. V gave up 3 bases and J gave up 6 bases, with 7 bases separating them. The CDR3 is made up of 12 amino acids. Germline V gene data show CDR1 as KGHSH and CDR2 as LQKENI. Incomplete CDR3 DNA: TGTGCCAGCTCACCTCAAATGGATACG. Protein: CASSPQMDT. In full, the CDR3 reads CASSPQMDTQYF.

Remarks on this clone: The read stops 3 residues short of the end of the CDR3; the missing end is completed from the germline J gene. The V call is TRBV30, the J call TRBJ1-1; D might be TRBD1 (5 bases). This CDR3 spans 13 amino acids. The germline gives CDR1 GTSNPN, CDR2 SVGIG (reference sequence). Trimming took 6 bases from V and 1 from J, leaving 12 bases between them. CDR3 DNA, as far as it was read: TGTGCCTGCGATCAAGGGGCGAACACTGAA. This encodes CACDQGANTE. The full-length CDR3 reads as CACDQGANTEAFF.

This clone has only a few counts. CDR3 DNA (partial): TGTGCCAGTAGTATAGGTCCGGGGAACGAG. This sequence encodes CASSIGPGNE. The CDR3 as a whole reads CASSIGPGNEQYF. The rearrangement links TRBV19 to TRBJ2-7, with D maybe TRBD2 (5 bases). Read sequence stops 3 residues before the CDR3 end, and the germline J gene provides the missing end. V was cut by 1 base and J by 5 bases, with 9 bases left in between. This CDR3 is built from 13 residues. Germline assignment: CDR1 LNHDA and CDR2 SQIVND (reference sequence).